A single sample is the source of the 26 T cell receptor beta chains below, sequenced in a study of T cell responses to AZD1222 COVID-19 vaccine. Method: immunoSEQ multiplex PCR; TCRdb's copy keeps in-frame clones and lacks some. The sample shows just over 70,000 clones, around 85% of them seen only once. Sequences were derived from peripheral blood, sampled on day 0 of AZD1222 vaccination. The receptors stem from an adult in good health.

The chain uses TRBV10-2 and TRBJ2-1; 8 positions agree with TRBD2. V was pared by 0 bases and J by 15 bases, with 13 bases of the junction left unmatched. CDR1 is WSHSY, CDR2 SAAADI, per germline. This CDR3 is 15 amino acids long. The CDR3 here is CASSESLLAGRAGFF. As DNA, the CDR3 is TGCGCCAGCAGTGAGTCGTTGTTAGCGGGGCGGGCTGGGTTCTTC.

This clone was seen more than once but under ten times. The V gene is TRBV29-1, the J gene TRBJ2-2; 12 bases line up with TRBD1. The V segment lost 7 bases and the J segment 5 bases; nucleotides outside the gene matches: 8. Per the germline V gene, CDR1 is SQVTM and CDR2 is ANQGSEA. CDR3 length: 15 residues. The CDR3 sequence is CSGSRDRGPTGELFF. CDR3 nucleotides: TGCAGCGGGAGCCGGGACAGGGGGCCAACCGGGGAGCTGTTTTTT.

J is TRBJ2-1 and V is TRBV21-1; the table names TRBD1, a call not compared with the DNA. TRBV21-1 is assigned pseudogene status. The CDR3 is 20 residues long. The CDR3 region has the DNA TGTGCCAGCAGCAAAGCGAAGGGACAGCCCAATTCAACCCATTACAATGAGCAGTTCTTC. Its protein is CASSKAKGQPNSTHYNEQFF.

This chain joins TRBV18 and TRBJ2-2; D is possibly TRBD2 (5 bases). This CDR3 is built from 15 residues. The germline V gene has CDR1 KGHSH and CDR2 LQKENI. Trimming took 5 bases from V and 4 from J, leaving 14 bases between them. Here the CDR3 reads CASSSGNRFTGELFF. The CDR3 region has the DNA TGTGCCAGCTCATCCGGGAACCGGTTCACCGGGGAGCTGTTTTTT. The full variable domain, with the rest looked up from reference TRBV18 and TRBJ2-2, is NAGVMQNPRHLVRRRGQEARLRCSPMKGHSHVYWYRQLPEEGLKFMVYLQKENIIDESGMPKERFSAEFPKEGPSILRIQQVVRGDSAAYFCASSSGNRFTGELFFGEGSRLTVL.

This sequence joins TRBV7-9 and TRBJ1-4; TRBD1 is a possible D gene (5 bases). V dropped 1 base and J dropped 7 bases, with 13 bases sitting between them. Per germline, CDR1 SEHNR and CDR2 FQNEAQ (reference sequence). The CDR3 consists of 15 residues. The CDR3 reads CASSLGGTGTEKLFF. The DNA of the CDR3 is TGTGCCAGCAGCTTAGGAGGGACGGGGACTGAAAAACTGTTTTTT.

The chain couples TRBV6-5 to TRBJ1-2; D not certain. Trimming left V 0 bases short and J 14 bases short, with 22 bases between. The CDR3 spans 15 residues. From germline, CDR1 is MNHEY and CDR2 SVGAGI. The CDR3 loop is CASSYSKESWVGRTF. The CDR3 coding sequence is TGTGCCAGCAGTTACTCGAAGGAAAGTTGGGTGGGTAGGACCTTC.

This clone was counted a single time. The chain employs TRBV29-1 and TRBJ1-2; D ambiguous. The CDR3 sequence is 13 residues long. Between the trimmed V and J ends, which lost 5 bases and 5 bases, there was a span of 15 bases. CDR1 is SQVTM and CDR2 is ANQGSEA in the germline V gene. The CDR3 sequence is CSVRNLIGYGYTF. Written as DNA, the CDR3 is TGCAGCGTTCGAAATTTAATTGGGTATGGCTACACCTTC. The full variable domain, in which reference TRBV29-1 and TRBJ1-2 provide the parts outside the CDR3, is SAVISQKPSRDICQRGTSLTIQCQVDSQVTMMFWYRQQPGQSLTLIATANQGSEATYESGFVIDKFPISRPNLTFSTLTVSNMSPEDSSIYLCSVRNLIGYGYTFGSGTRLTVV.

This clone was seen a handful of times. The V gene is TRBV13, the J gene TRBJ2-2; the D is unclear. CDR1 is PRHDT, CDR2 FYEKMQ, per germline (reference sequence). Trimming took 1 base from V and 5 from J, leaving 20 bases between them. The CDR3 is 18 residues long. The CDR3 here is CASSLVDYTLDQTGELFF. CDR3 nucleotide sequence: TGTGCCAGCAGCTTAGTCGATTACACCCTCGATCAAACCGGGGAGCTGTTTTTT.

This clone was detected only once. This chain uses TRBV2 with TRBJ2-1, with 8 bases matching TRBD1. J gave up 9 bases and V 1 base, and 5 bases lay outside the gene matches. The CDR3 runs 14 residues. The germline gives CDR1 SNHLY, CDR2 FYNNEI. This CDR3 reads CASSEGGRGLEQFF. As DNA, the CDR3 is TGTGCCAGCAGTGAAGGGGGCAGGGGGCTTGAGCAGTTCTTC.

To note about this clone: The junction departs from the called germline gene at one end, perhaps through a read error. CDR3 nucleotides: TGTGCTAGCAGCTCCCGCCGAACGGGACAGGGGCACACCGGGGAGCTGTTTTTT. It encodes CASSSRRTGQGHTGELFF. This sequence joins TRBV7-7 and TRBJ2-2; TRBD1 agrees at 10 bases. Germline V lookup: CDR1 SSHAT, CDR2 FNYEAQ (reference sequence). The CDR3 runs 18 residues.

V gene TRBV11-1 combines with J gene TRBJ1-6; D is undetermined. The V and J ends lost 4 bases and 10 bases respectively, with 17 bases between them. This CDR3 region has 15 residues. CDR1 is SGHAT, CDR2 FQDESV, per germline (reference sequence). This chain's CDR3 is CASSYRLATESPLHF. DNA for the CDR3: TGTGCCAGCAGCTACCGCCTTGCGACCGAGTCACCCCTCCACTTT.

V and J are TRBV7-2 and TRBJ1-1, with TRBD1 matching over 7 bases. CDR1 and CDR2 (germline): SGHTA, FQGNSA. This CDR3 spans 15 amino acids. V shed 3 bases, J shed 1 base, and the junction held 5 bases outside the gene matches. The CDR3 spells CASSLEGAGNTEAFF. CDR3 sequence (DNA): TGTGCCAGCAGCTTGGAGGGGGCCGGGAACACTGAAGCTTTCTTT.

The gene calls are TRBV29-1 and TRBJ2-7, with D tentatively TRBD1 (6 bases). Deletions cut 4 bases from V and 3 bases from J, with 10 bases between. In germline, CDR1 is SQVTM, CDR2 ANQGSEA. This CDR3 region has 12 residues. The CDR3 protein is CSVVQGLYEQYF. The CDR3 DNA follows: TGCAGCGTTGTGCAGGGGCTCTACGAGCAGTACTTC.

This rearrangement joins TRBV7-6 to TRBJ2-7; D remains ambiguous. Germline V gene sequence: CDR1 SGHVS, CDR2 FNYEAQ. The CDR3 extends over 17 amino acids. Trimming took off 6 bases at V and 0 bases at J, with 21 bases between the two ends. The CDR3 here is CASSPSGGGVPSYEQYF. CDR3 bases: TGTGCCAGCAGTCCCTCGGGCGGTGGGGTTCCCTCCTACGAGCAGTACTTC.

The chain links TRBV4-1 to TRBJ1-3, with 7 bases fitting TRBD1. The CDR3 consists of 17 residues. CDR1 and CDR2 (germline): MGHRA, YSYEKL. J lost 2 bases, V lost 4 bases, and 11 bases had no gene match. CDR3 in DNA: TGCGCCAGCAGCCCGTCACTTATTAGGGGGCCTGGAAACACCATATATTTT. It specifies CASSPSLIRGPGNTIYF.

This chain uses TRBV11-2 with TRBJ1-3; tentatively, D is TRBD1 (6 bases). Trimming removed 4 bases from V and 0 bases from J, with 16 bases in between. The CDR3 totals 17 residues. CDR1 and CDR2 (germline): SGHAT, FQNNGV. CDR3 coding DNA: TGTGCCAGCAGCTACCGACAGGTGTCCCTCTCTGGAAACACCATATATTTT. It is translated as CASSYRQVSLSGNTIYF.

V usage is TRBV5-1 and J usage is TRBJ2-5; TRBD2 matches 11 bases. Germline V gene sequence: CDR1 SGHRS, CDR2 YFSETQ. With V trimmed by 0 bases and J by 5 bases, 9 bases remained unmatched. This CDR3 region has 17 residues. CDR3 coding DNA: TGCGCCAGCAGCTTGGGACTAGCGGGGAGATCCGCGGAGACCCAGTACTTC. Residues: CASSLGLAGRSAETQYF.

V is TRBV5-1 and J is TRBJ2-7; 7 nucleotides align to TRBD1. Germline V gives CDR1 SGHRS, CDR2 YFSETQ. Trimming took 3 bases from V and 1 from J; bases not matched to a gene: 7. The CDR3 length is 15 residues. CDR3 sequence: CASSSGQLPSYEQYF. CDR3 in DNA: TGCGCCAGCAGCTCGGGACAGTTGCCTTCCTACGAGCAGTACTTC.

The chain uses TRBV5-1 and TRBJ1-2; D not certain. Germline CDR1 reads SGHRS; CDR2 reads YFSETQ. Between the trimmed V and J ends, which lost 0 bases and 4 bases, there was a span of 7 bases. The CDR3 consists of 13 residues. The CDR3 sequence is CASSLADGYGYTF. Written as DNA, the CDR3 is TGCGCCAGCAGCTTGGCCGACGGCTATGGCTACACCTTC.

This chain connects TRBV6-5 to TRBJ1-5; D is perhaps TRBD1 (5 bases). Germline CDR1 and CDR2: MNHEY and SVGAGI. The length of the CDR3 is 14 residues. Trimming left V 2 bases short and J 7 bases short, with 12 bases between. CDR3 protein: CASSYDGTGQPQHF. The CDR3 nucleotides are TGTGCCAGCAGTTACGATGGGACTGGGCAGCCCCAGCATTTT.

The chain has TRBV2 and TRBJ1-2; no reliable D call. This CDR3 comprises 13 residues. CDR1 and CDR2 from the germline V gene are SNHLY and FYNNEI. V lost 5 bases to trimming and J lost 7 bases, with 14 bases between them. The CDR3 nucleotides read TGTGCCAGCAGTATTCTCAACGGAGGTGGCTACACCTTC. It codes for CASSILNGGGYTF.

The V gene is TRBV14, the J gene TRBJ2-3, with no clear D. Trimming removed 4 bases at V and 2 bases at J, with 10 bases between. This CDR3 contains 14 residues. Germline V lookup: CDR1 SGHDN, CDR2 FVKESK. CDR3 DNA sequence: TGTGCCAGCAGCCCGACGACATACACAGATACGCAGTATTTT. Amino acid sequence: CASSPTTYTDTQYF.

The CDR3 sequence: CASSPHTF. The CDR3 DNA is TGTGCCAGCAGCCCCCACACCTTC. The gene calls are TRBV9 and TRBJ1-2, with D unresolved. Germline CDR1 and CDR2: SGDLS and YYNGEE. This CDR3 is 8 amino acids long. V dropped 4 bases and J dropped 12 bases, with 4 bases sitting between them.

In this sample, this clone turned up once. The chain has TRBV5-1 and TRBJ2-1; the D gene is possibly TRBD1 (5 bases). CDR3 length equals 15 residues. V was trimmed by 4 bases and J by 0 bases, leaving 11 bases between them. Germline CDR1 reads SGHRS; CDR2 reads YFSETQ. CDR3 region: CASSAGQGSYNEQFF. The CDR3 bases are TGCGCCAGCAGCGCAGGACAAGGCTCCTACAATGAGCAGTTCTTC.

This chain connects TRBV7-6 to TRBJ1-4; 9 positions match TRBD1. This CDR3 has 17 residues. From germline, CDR1 is SGHVS and CDR2 FNYEAQ. V shed 2 bases and J 6 bases; nucleotides not matched to a gene: 10. The CDR3: CASSLIPPGQGDEKLFF. The CDR3 region has the DNA TGTGCCAGCAGCTTAATCCCCCCGGGACAGGGTGATGAAAAACTGTTTTTT.

V is TRBV6-5 and J is TRBJ2-7; the D gene could be TRBD1 or TRBD2 (5 bases each). The CDR3 length is 13 residues. CDR1 and CDR2 from the germline V gene are MNHEY and SVGAGI. Between the trimmed V and J ends, which lost 8 bases and 0 bases, there was a span of 11 bases. The CDR3 coding sequence is TGTGCCAGCGGACCAGGGAGCTCCTACGAGCAGTACTTC. Its protein product is CASGPGSSYEQYF.